The table lists the clone carrying this T cell receptor beta chain with many counts. Its antigen is unidentified. TCRdb redid the calling of the 5' RACE reads with MiXCR, one entry per CDR3 protein. The data hold more than 55,000 distinct CDR3 sequences, with around 13% observed a single time. The sample originates from a study of early T cells in non-severe SARS-CoV-2 infection. At the level of the study: Sequencing used unsorted whole-blood bulk RNA, so chains lack pairing.

The CDR3 is 14 amino acids. Germline V lookup: CDR1 SQVTM, CDR2 ANQGSEA. The V end was cut by 6 bases, the J end by 4 bases, with 18 bases between. Points from the study as a whole: There was a bias toward anti-spike CD8 responses in VDJdb matching, which missed private and CD4 specificities.

The chain couples TRBV29-1 to TRBJ1-1, with D possibly being TRBD1 (6 bases). This receptor was obtained from an adult who was a healthcare worker with PCR-confirmed SARS-CoV-2 infection or an uninfected control (not recorded which). Material: whole blood. The CDR3 is CSVASTGTSTEAFF. DNA for the CDR3: TGCAGCGTAGCCAGCACAGGGACAAGCACTGAAGCTTTCTTT.